One T cell receptor (beta chain) is described in this entry. Patients showing uncontrolled infection, other autoimmune disease, pregnancy or lactation were ineligible. The TCR beta CDR3 regions underwent amplification using RNA transcripts as the source. A set of HTBI primers served as the primers for a first-round RT-PCR of the TCR CDR3. In TCRdb, the multiplex PCR reads were re-called with MiXCR into one record per CDR3 protein. This sample has 650,000 to 700,000 distinct CDR3 sequences; approximately 15% occur once, and the top ten carry 15% to 18%. V was trimmed by 4 bases and J by 6 bases, leaving 11 bases between them. The CDR3 contains 13 residues. Germline V gene data show CDR1 as LGHDT and CDR2 as YNNKEL (reference sequence). This sample was included in a study of T cells in Graves' hyperthyroidism and ophthalmopathy.

This clonotype was obtained from a man aged 45-65 years with Graves' hyperthyroidism. V and J are TRBV3-1 and TRBJ2-3, with D maybe TRBD1 (6 bases). Sequenced material: blood. DNA for the CDR3: TGTGCCAGCAGCCCCCAAAGGGGGGATACGCAGTATTTT. Translated: CASSPQRGDTQYF.